One and the same sample provided the 10 T cell receptor beta chains below, sequenced in a study of blood T cell repertoires in COVID-19. Clones were read by immunoSEQ multiplex PCR, and TCRdb kept only the in-frame ones, dropping some. The sample holds 150,000 to 200,000 clones, over 80% seen once. The sample consisted of peripheral blood. All receptors come from a woman aged 50 to 60 with acute or convalescent COVID-19.

V and J are TRBV6-5 and TRBJ2-7; D is uncertain. This CDR3 region has 13 residues. Looked up from germline, CDR1 is MNHEY and CDR2 is SVGAGI. V lost 6 bases, J lost 0 bases, and 9 bases lay in between. DNA for the CDR3: TGTGCCAGCAGCCAACAGTACTCCTACGAGCAGTACTTC. This gives the protein CASSQQYSYEQYF.

V gene TRBV19 combines with J gene TRBJ1-3; maybe TRBD1 (5 bases). V shed 9 bases and J shed 0 bases, with 12 bases lying between them. Looked up from germline, CDR1 is LNHDA and CDR2 is SQIVND (reference sequence). The length of the CDR3 is 14 residues. The CDR3 region has the DNA TGTGCCAGAGGTGACAGTCACTCTGGAAACACCATATATTTT. Its protein is CARGDSHSGNTIYF.

The CDR3 region has the DNA TGTGCCAGCAGCGCACAGGGGGCAAGTGAAAAACTGTTTTTT. The encoded protein is CASSAQGASEKLFF. The rearrangement links TRBV7-2 to TRBJ1-4; TRBD1 matches at 9 bases. The CDR3 runs to 14 residues. Germline CDR1 SGHTA, CDR2 FQGNSA. The V and J ends lost 5 bases and 7 bases, in that order; junction bases with no gene match: 5.

This chain joins TRBV7-3 and TRBJ2-3, with D perhaps TRBD2 (6 bases). Deletions cut 2 bases from V and 6 bases from J, with 12 bases between. This CDR3 is 14 amino acids long. Germline CDR1 SGHTA, CDR2 FQGTGA. In DNA, the CDR3 is TGTGCCAGCAGCTTAGGACTACCGGGGGATACGCAGTATTTT. Protein: CASSLGLPGDTQYF.

This rearrangement joins TRBV27 to TRBJ2-1; TRBD2 aligns across 8 bases. The CDR3 is made up of 15 amino acids. The ends lost 3 bases at V and 6 bases at J; junction bases unmatched: 7. Per germline, CDR1 MNHEY and CDR2 SMNVEV (reference sequence). CDR3 residues: CASSFAAGVPNEQFF. The CDR3 DNA follows: TGTGCCAGCAGTTTCGCAGCGGGAGTTCCCAATGAGCAGTTCTTC.

This chain joins TRBV18 and TRBJ1-3; TRBD1 matches 11 bases. CDR3 length equals 17 residues. The ends lost 3 bases at V and 1 base at J; junction bases unmatched: 5. Germline V CDR1 and CDR2: KGHSH, LQKENI. The CDR3 here is CASSPGTGGLSGNTIYF. Written as DNA, the CDR3 is TGTGCCAGCTCACCTGGGACAGGGGGATTGTCTGGAAACACCATATATTTT. Together with reference TRBV18 and TRBJ1-3, the CDR3 gives the full variable domain: NAGVMQNPRHLVRRRGQEARLRCSPMKGHSHVYWYRQLPEEGLKFMVYLQKENIIDESGMPKERFSAEFPKEGPSILRIQQVVRGDSAAYFCASSPGTGGLSGNTIYFGEGSWLTVV.

The chain is built from TRBV19 and TRBJ1-3; no firm D call. The CDR3 totals 14 residues. CDR1 is LNHDA and CDR2 is SQIVND in the germline V gene (reference sequence). The V and J ends lost 5 bases and 0 bases respectively, with 8 bases between them. CDR3 coding DNA: TGTGCCAGTAGTGCCGGTAGCTCTGGAAACACCATATATTTT. Amino acids: CASSAGSSGNTIYF.

The chain has TRBV7-8 and TRBJ1-1; 7 positions agree with TRBD1. Per germline, CDR1 SGHVS and CDR2 FQNEAQ. The CDR3 contains 13 residues. V dropped 5 bases and J dropped 4; count of bases not matched to a gene: 4. CDR3 nucleotide sequence: TGTGCCAGCAGCGGGCGGACAGGCACTGAAGCTTTCTTT. Encoded protein: CASSGRTGTEAFF.

This chain connects TRBV12-3 or TRBV12-4 to TRBJ2-5; 8 bases fit TRBD1. The CDR3 contains 13 residues. V lost 8 bases and J lost 5; bases outside the gene matches: 7. The CDR3 region has the DNA TGTGCCAGCGCTCAGGGGGCGTGGGAGACCCAGTACTTC. Protein product: CASAQGAWETQYF.

The chain couples TRBV6-5 to TRBJ2-3, with TRBD1 matching 10 bases. Per the germline V gene, CDR1 is MNHEY and CDR2 is SVGAGI. The CDR3 runs 13 residues. V was clipped by 11 bases and J by 3 bases; unmatched bases: 5. The CDR3 DNA sequence: TGTGCCGGCCGGGACAGGGGTACAGATACGCAGTATTTT. Protein product: CAGRDRGTDTQYF.